Listed below are T cell receptor beta chains from one sample, sequenced in a study of T cells in Graves' hyperthyroidism and ophthalmopathy. Each CDR3 protein is one row after TCRdb ran MiXCR on the multiplex PCR reads. In the table there are 200,000 to 300,000 distinct CDR3 sequences, about 16% of which are singletons. What was sequenced was blood. These receptors were collected from a woman aged 18-35 years with Graves' ophthalmopathy. The CDR3 runs from the conserved cysteine through the conserved F or W. The D gene is left open where the match is weak. Expanded clones are given a class, and other clones once, few, many or no size at all.

clone size: many; D gene: TRBD1; V gene: TRBV6-1; J gene: TRBJ1-1; CDR3 DNA: TGTGCCAGCAGTTACAGGGGAACGAACACTGAAGCTTTCTTT; CDR3 protein: CASSYRGTNTEAFF
clone size: many; D gene: NA; V gene: TRBV28; J gene: TRBJ2-5; CDR3 DNA: TGTGCCAGCAGTCCGGGTCCCCGGCAGGAGACCCAGTACTTC; CDR3 protein: CASSPGPRQETQYF
clone size: many; D gene: NA; V gene: TRBV28; J gene: TRBJ2-7; CDR3 DNA: TGTGCCAGCAGTTTACGGCCCCCAGGGGCCGAGCAGTACTTC; CDR3 protein: CASSLRPPGAEQYF
clone size: many; D gene: TRBD2; V gene: TRBV3-1; J gene: TRBJ2-3; CDR3 DNA: TGTGCCAGCAGCCGGATACTAGCGGGGGGGCCCGATACGCAGTATTTT; CDR3 protein: CASSRILAGGPDTQYF
clone size: many; D gene: NA; V gene: TRBV30; J gene: TRBJ1-1; CDR3 DNA: TGTGCCTGGAATTCTCCGGGGCTGAACACTGAAGCTTTCTTT; CDR3 protein: CAWNSPGLNTEAFF
clone size: NA; D gene: NA; V gene: TRBV7-2; J gene: TRBJ2-1; CDR3 DNA: TGTGCCAGCAGCCCAGGAGAACCGGGAGACGCCTCAAATGAGCAGTTCTTC; CDR3 protein: CASSPGEPGDASNEQFF
clone size: many; D gene: NA; V gene: TRBV28; J gene: TRBJ2-1; CDR3 DNA: TGTGCCAGCAGGTTAAGGGATGAGCAGTTCTTC; CDR3 protein: CASRLRDEQFF
clone size: NA; D gene: TRBD1; V gene: TRBV9; J gene: TRBJ1-6; CDR3 DNA: TGTGCCAGCAGCAGACGGACAGGGGGTTCACCCCTCCACTTT; CDR3 protein: CASSRRTGGSPLHF
clone size: NA; D gene: TRBD2; V gene: TRBV20-1; J gene: TRBJ2-7; CDR3 DNA: TGCAGTGCTAGTTCCGGGACTAGCGGGAGGGCCATGACGTACGAGCAGTACTTC; CDR3 protein: CSASSGTSGRAMTYEQYF
clone size: many; D gene: TRBD1; V gene: TRBV28; J gene: TRBJ2-7; CDR3 DNA: TGTGCCAGCAATCCACAGGGGTTCAGATACGAGCAGTACTTC; CDR3 protein: CASNPQGFRYEQYF
clone size: many; D gene: NA; V gene: TRBV27; J gene: TRBJ2-7; CDR3 DNA: TGTGCCAGGCCTCTGTCGTGGGCCTACGAGCAGTACTTC; CDR3 protein: CARPLSWAYEQYF
clone size: many; D gene: NA; V gene: TRBV6-1; J gene: TRBJ2-3; CDR3 DNA: TGTGCCAGCAGTGAAAATTCGGGGACGGCTTCGCAGTATTTT; CDR3 protein: CASSENSGTASQYF
clone size: many; D gene: NA; V gene: TRBV30; J gene: TRBJ1-2; CDR3 DNA: TGTGCCTGGAGCCCGACGGGGAGGAATGGCTACACCTTC; CDR3 protein: CAWSPTGRNGYTF
clone size: many; D gene: NA; V gene: TRBV3-1; J gene: TRBJ1-2; CDR3 DNA: TGTGCCAGCAGCCAAGGGGGTGGCTACACCTTC; CDR3 protein: CASSQGGGYTF
clone size: few; D gene: NA; V gene: TRBV20-1; J gene: TRBJ1-4; CDR3 DNA: TGCAGTGCTGGAGAGGGTTCAACTAATGAAAAACTGTTTTTT; CDR3 protein: CSAGEGSTNEKLFF
clone size: NA; D gene: NA; V gene: TRBV6-1; J gene: TRBJ1-1; CDR3 DNA: TGTGCCAGCAGCTCCTGGGGCGACAAGGGCGAAGCTTTCTTT; CDR3 protein: CASSSWGDKGEAFF
clone size: few; D gene: NA; V gene: TRBV4-1; J gene: TRBJ1-2; CDR3 DNA: TGCGCCAGCAGCCAAGACTCCCTTAAGGATGGCTACACCTTC; CDR3 protein: CASSQDSLKDGYTF
clone size: many; D gene: NA; V gene: TRBV6-2/TRBV6-3; J gene: TRBJ2-1; CDR3 DNA: TGTGCCAGCAGTCCGACGAGTTACAATGAGCAGTTCTTC; CDR3 protein: CASSPTSYNEQFF
clone size: few; D gene: NA; V gene: TRBV19; J gene: TRBJ2-1; CDR3 DNA: TGTGCCAGTAGTATTTTTGTGGGAAAATACAATGAGCAGTTCTTC; CDR3 protein: CASSIFVGKYNEQFF
clone size: NA; D gene: TRBD1; V gene: TRBV5-5; J gene: TRBJ1-1; CDR3 DNA: TGTGCCAGCAGTCGGGACAGGGGAGCTTTCTTT; CDR3 protein: CASSRDRGAFF
clone size: many; D gene: NA; V gene: TRBV6-1; J gene: TRBJ1-2; CDR3 DNA: TGTGCCAGCAGGGACACATCCTATGGCTACACCTTC; CDR3 protein: CASRDTSYGYTF
clone size: many; D gene: NA; V gene: TRBV3-1; J gene: TRBJ1-4; CDR3 DNA: TGTGCCAGCACCCGATCCTCTGAAAAACTGTTTTTT; CDR3 protein: CASTRSSEKLFF
clone size: many; D gene: TRBD1; V gene: TRBV19; J gene: TRBJ1-5; CDR3 DNA: TGTGCCAGTAGTATAAAGGACAGGCCGAATCAGCCCCAGCATTTT; CDR3 protein: CASSIKDRPNQPQHF
clone size: many; D gene: NA; V gene: TRBV28; J gene: TRBJ1-1; CDR3 DNA: TGTGCCAGCAGTTTAATTGTCCCGGGGGGGGACCGCACTGAAGCTTTCTTT; CDR3 protein: CASSLIVPGGDRTEAFF
clone size: few; D gene: NA; V gene: TRBV9; J gene: TRBJ1-2; CDR3 DNA: TGTGCCAGCAGCGCCCCCGAGGGGGGCTACACCTTC; CDR3 protein: CASSAPEGGYTF
clone size: few; D gene: NA; V gene: TRBV19; J gene: TRBJ2-5; CDR3 DNA: TGTGCCCTTAGCGGCAAATTCGACTTC; CDR3 protein: CALSGKFDF
clone size: many; D gene: NA; V gene: TRBV6-1; J gene: TRBJ2-5; CDR3 DNA: TGTGCCAGCAAAATAGCGGGACAGGAGACCCAGTACTTC; CDR3 protein: CASKIAGQETQYF
clone size: many; D gene: NA; V gene: TRBV2; J gene: TRBJ1-5; CDR3 DNA: TGTGCCAGCAACGTTGATGGGGGTACAAATCAGCCCCAGCATTTT; CDR3 protein: CASNVDGGTNQPQHF
clone size: many; D gene: TRBD2; V gene: TRBV20-1; J gene: TRBJ2-7; CDR3 DNA: TGCAGTGCCTTCAAAAGCGGGACCTCCTACGAGCAGTACTTC; CDR3 protein: CSAFKSGTSYEQYF
clone size: few; D gene: NA; V gene: TRBV5-1; J gene: TRBJ1-2; CDR3 DNA: TGCGCCAGCAGCTTGGCCCCAGAAAACTATGGCTACACCTTC; CDR3 protein: CASSLAPENYGYTF
clone size: NA; D gene: TRBD2; V gene: TRBV19; J gene: TRBJ2-1; CDR3 DNA: TGTGCCAGTAGTATAGACCCACCACAGCTAGCGGGAGATCACAATGAGCAGTTCTTC; CDR3 protein: CASSIDPPQLAGDHNEQFF
clone size: NA; D gene: TRBD2; V gene: TRBV20-1; J gene: TRBJ2-1; CDR3 DNA: TGCAGTGCTAGAGATCAGACGGGAGGACGGAATGAGCAGTTCTTC; CDR3 protein: CSARDQTGGRNEQFF
clone size: many; D gene: TRBD2; V gene: TRBV7-8; J gene: TRBJ2-7; CDR3 DNA: TGTGCCAGCAACCCGGGACTAGCGGGAGGAGGTGGTACCTACGAGCAGTACTTC; CDR3 protein: CASNPGLAGGGGTYEQYF
clone size: many; D gene: TRBD1; V gene: TRBV30; J gene: TRBJ2-2; CDR3 DNA: TGTGCCTGGAGTGTACTAGGGACAGCGAACACCGGGGAGCTGTTTTTT; CDR3 protein: CAWSVLGTANTGELFF
clone size: NA; D gene: NA; V gene: TRBV4-1; J gene: TRBJ2-1; CDR3 DNA: TGCGCCAGCAGCCAAGGGCCCTGGACTCTAGCCATTTCCTACAATGAGCAGTTCTTC; CDR3 protein: CASSQGPWTLAISYNEQFF
clone size: many; D gene: TRBD2; V gene: TRBV12-3/TRBV12-4; J gene: TRBJ2-2; CDR3 DNA: TGTGCCAGCAGTATCGGGGGGGCCCCCGGGGAGCTGTTTTTT; CDR3 protein: CASSIGGAPGELFF
clone size: many; D gene: TRBD1; V gene: TRBV28; J gene: TRBJ1-3; CDR3 DNA: TGTGCCAGCAGTTCCCTAGGGACAGGGGGTGGAAACACCATATATTTT; CDR3 protein: CASSSLGTGGGNTIYF
clone size: many; D gene: NA; V gene: TRBV7-9; J gene: TRBJ2-2; CDR3 DNA: TGTGCCAGCAGCTCTTCAGGATACACCGGGGAGCTGTTTTTT; CDR3 protein: CASSSSGYTGELFF
clone size: NA; D gene: TRBD1; V gene: TRBV9; J gene: TRBJ2-2; CDR3 DNA: TGTGCCAGCAGCCCCCTGGGACAGGGCCTTACCGGGGAGCTGTTTTTT; CDR3 protein: CASSPLGQGLTGELFF
clone size: many; D gene: NA; V gene: TRBV6-5; J gene: TRBJ2-1; CDR3 DNA: TGTGCCAGCAGTTACTTCACAGGGTCCTACAATGAGCAGTTCTTC; CDR3 protein: CASSYFTGSYNEQFF
clone size: many; D gene: NA; V gene: TRBV5-6; J gene: TRBJ1-2; CDR3 DNA: TGTGCCAGCAGCTTGGGACAGCTCGATGGCTACACCTTC; CDR3 protein: CASSLGQLDGYTF
clone size: many; D gene: TRBD2; V gene: TRBV10-2; J gene: TRBJ2-5; CDR3 DNA: TGCGCCAGCAGTGTGGCGCGGGGGGGCTTGGAGACCCAGTACTTC; CDR3 protein: CASSVARGGLETQYF
clone size: many; D gene: NA; V gene: TRBV5-1; J gene: TRBJ2-3; CDR3 DNA: TGCGCCAGCAGCTTGGTCCCGGGCCTCAGCACAGATACGCAGTATTTT; CDR3 protein: CASSLVPGLSTDTQYF
clone size: NA; D gene: NA; V gene: TRBV6-6; J gene: TRBJ1-2; CDR3 DNA: TGTGCCAGCAGTTACTCAGGTGGTGGCTACACCTTC; CDR3 protein: CASSYSGGGYTF
clone size: many; D gene: NA; V gene: TRBV20-1; J gene: TRBJ2-1; CDR3 DNA: TGCAGTGCTAGGACGGACCTAGATGAGCAGTTCTTC; CDR3 protein: CSARTDLDEQFF
clone size: many; D gene: TRBD1; V gene: TRBV19; J gene: TRBJ1-1; CDR3 DNA: TGTGCCAGTAGTGAGGGACAGGGGCGCCCCTTGATGAAGGCTTTCTTT; CDR3 protein: CASSEGQGRPLMKAFF